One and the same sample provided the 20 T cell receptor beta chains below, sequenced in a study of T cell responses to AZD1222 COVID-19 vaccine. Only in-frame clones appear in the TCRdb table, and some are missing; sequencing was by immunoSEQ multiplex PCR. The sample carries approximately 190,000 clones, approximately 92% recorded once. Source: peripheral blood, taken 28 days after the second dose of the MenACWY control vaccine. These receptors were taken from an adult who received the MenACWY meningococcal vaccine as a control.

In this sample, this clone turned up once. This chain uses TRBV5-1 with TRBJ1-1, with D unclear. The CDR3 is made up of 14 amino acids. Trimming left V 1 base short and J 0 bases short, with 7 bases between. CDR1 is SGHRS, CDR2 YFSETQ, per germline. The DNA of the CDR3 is TGCGCCAGCAGCTTGAACAGTCTGAACACTGAAGCTTTCTTT. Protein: CASSLNSLNTEAFF.

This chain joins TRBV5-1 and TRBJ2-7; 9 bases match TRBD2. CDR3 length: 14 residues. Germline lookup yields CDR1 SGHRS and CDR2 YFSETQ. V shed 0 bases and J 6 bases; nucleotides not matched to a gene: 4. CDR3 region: CASSLELAGAEQYF. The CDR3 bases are TGCGCCAGCAGCTTGGAATTAGCGGGAGCCGAGCAGTACTTC.

The CDR3 bases are TGTGCAAGTCGCTTAGCGTATGAGGCTAGCGGTAGTAGCACAGATACGCAGTATTTT. Amino acid sequence: CASRLAYEASGSSTDTQYF. The rearrangement uses TRBV12-2 and TRBJ2-3; the table's D call, TRBD2, was not checked against the DNA. TRBV12-2 is deemed a pseudogene. This CDR3 has 19 residues.

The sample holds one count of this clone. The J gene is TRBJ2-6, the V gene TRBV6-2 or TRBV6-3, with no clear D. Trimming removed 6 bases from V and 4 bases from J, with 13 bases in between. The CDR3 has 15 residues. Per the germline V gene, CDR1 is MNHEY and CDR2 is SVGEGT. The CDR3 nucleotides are TGTGCCAGCAGCCGAAAGAGAGTAGGGGCCAACGTCCTGACTTTC. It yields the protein CASSRKRVGANVLTF.

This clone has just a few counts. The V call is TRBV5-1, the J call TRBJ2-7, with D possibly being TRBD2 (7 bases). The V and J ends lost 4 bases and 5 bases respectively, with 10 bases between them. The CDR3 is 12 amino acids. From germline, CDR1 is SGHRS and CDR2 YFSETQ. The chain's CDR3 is CASSGRGNEQYF. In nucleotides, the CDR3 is TGCGCCAGCAGCGGGAGGGGGAACGAGCAGTACTTC.

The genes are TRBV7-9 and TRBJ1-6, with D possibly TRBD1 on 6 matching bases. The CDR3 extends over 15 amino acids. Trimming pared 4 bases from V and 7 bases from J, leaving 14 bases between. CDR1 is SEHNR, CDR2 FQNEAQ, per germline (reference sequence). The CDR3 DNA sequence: TGTGCCAGCAGCTCCCGGACAGAGAAAAATTCACCCCTCCACTTT. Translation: CASSSRTEKNSPLHF. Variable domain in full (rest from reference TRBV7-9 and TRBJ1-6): DTGVSQNPRHKITKRGQNVTFRCDPISEHNRLYWYRQTLGQGPEFLTYFQNEAQLEKSRLLSDRFSAERPKGSFSTLEIQRTEQGDSAMYLCASSSRTEKNSPLHFGNGTRLTVT.

The CDR3 DNA follows: TGTGCCTGGAGTGTTGGGACCCCCTCGTCTGAGCAGTTCTTC. Protein sequence: CAWSVGTPSSEQFF. The rearrangement uses TRBV30 and TRBJ2-1; D possibly uses TRBD1 or TRBD2 (5 bases each). Germline assignment: CDR1 GTSNPN and CDR2 SVGIG (reference sequence). This CDR3 comprises 14 residues. The V end was cut by 0 bases, the J end by 9 bases, with 15 bases between.

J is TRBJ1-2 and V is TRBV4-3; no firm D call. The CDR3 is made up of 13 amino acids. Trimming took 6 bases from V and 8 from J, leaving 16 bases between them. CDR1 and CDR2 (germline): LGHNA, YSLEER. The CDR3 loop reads CASSDTWVRGYTF. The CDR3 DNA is TGCGCCAGCAGTGACACATGGGTACGGGGCTACACCTTC.

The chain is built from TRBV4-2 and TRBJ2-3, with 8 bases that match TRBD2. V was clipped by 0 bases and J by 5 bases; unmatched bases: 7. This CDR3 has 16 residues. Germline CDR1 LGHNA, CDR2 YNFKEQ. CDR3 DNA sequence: TGTGCCAGCAGCCAAGAAGGAGCGGGAGTAAAAGATACGCAGTATTTT. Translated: CASSQEGAGVKDTQYF.

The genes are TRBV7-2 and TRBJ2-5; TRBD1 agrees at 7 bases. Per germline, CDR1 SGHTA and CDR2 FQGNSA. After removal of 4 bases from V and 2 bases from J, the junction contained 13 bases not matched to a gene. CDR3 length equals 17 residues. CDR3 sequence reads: CASSSRELGRGQETQYF. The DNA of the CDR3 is TGTGCCAGCAGCTCTAGGGAGCTTGGCAGGGGGCAAGAGACCCAGTACTTC.

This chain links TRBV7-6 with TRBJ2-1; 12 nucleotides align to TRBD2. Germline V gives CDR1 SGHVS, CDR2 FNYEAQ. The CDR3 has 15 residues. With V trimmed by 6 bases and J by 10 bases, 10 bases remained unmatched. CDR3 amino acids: CASSSGLAGNIEQFF. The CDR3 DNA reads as TGTGCCAGCAGTTCAGGACTAGCGGGAAATATAGAGCAGTTCTTC. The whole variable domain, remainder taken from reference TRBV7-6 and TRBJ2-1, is GAGVSQSPRYKVTKRGQDVALRCDPISGHVSLYWYRQALGQGPEFLTYFNYEAQQDKSGLPNDRFSAERPEGSISTLTIQRTEQRDSAMYRCASSSGLAGNIEQFFGPGTRLTVL.

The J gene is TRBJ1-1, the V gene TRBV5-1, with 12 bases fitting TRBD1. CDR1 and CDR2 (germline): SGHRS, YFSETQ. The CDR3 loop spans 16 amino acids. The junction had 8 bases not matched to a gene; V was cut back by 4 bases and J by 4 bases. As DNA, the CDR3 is TGCGCCAGCAGCCTAGGGACAGGGGGCAGCGGCACTGAAGCTTTCTTT. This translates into CASSLGTGGSGTEAFF.

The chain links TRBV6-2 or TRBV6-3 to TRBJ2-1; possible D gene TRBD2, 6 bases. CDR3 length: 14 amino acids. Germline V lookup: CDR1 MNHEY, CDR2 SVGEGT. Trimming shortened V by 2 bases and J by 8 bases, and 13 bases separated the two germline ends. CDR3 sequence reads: CASSYLLARDEQFF. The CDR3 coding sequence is TGTGCCAGCAGTTACCTACTAGCCCGGGATGAGCAGTTCTTC.

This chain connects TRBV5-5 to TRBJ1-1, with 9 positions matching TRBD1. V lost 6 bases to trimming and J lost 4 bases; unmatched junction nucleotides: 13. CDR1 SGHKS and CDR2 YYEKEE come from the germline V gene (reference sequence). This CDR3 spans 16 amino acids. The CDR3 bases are TGTGCCAGCACCCTCTTTATACAGGGGGCTAGCACTGAAGCTTTCTTT. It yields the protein CASTLFIQGASTEAFF.

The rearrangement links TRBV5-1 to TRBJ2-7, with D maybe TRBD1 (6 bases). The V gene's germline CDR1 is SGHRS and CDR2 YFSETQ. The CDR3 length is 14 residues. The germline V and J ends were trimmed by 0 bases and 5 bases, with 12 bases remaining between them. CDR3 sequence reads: CASSLGGLGDEQYF. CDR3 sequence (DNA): TGCGCCAGCAGCTTGGGGGGGCTAGGCGACGAGCAGTACTTC.

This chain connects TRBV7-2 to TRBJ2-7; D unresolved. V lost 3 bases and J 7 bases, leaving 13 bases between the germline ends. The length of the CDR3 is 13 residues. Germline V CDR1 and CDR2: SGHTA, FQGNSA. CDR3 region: CASSFYSGEEQYF. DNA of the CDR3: TGTGCCAGCAGCTTTTACAGTGGAGAGGAGCAGTACTTC.

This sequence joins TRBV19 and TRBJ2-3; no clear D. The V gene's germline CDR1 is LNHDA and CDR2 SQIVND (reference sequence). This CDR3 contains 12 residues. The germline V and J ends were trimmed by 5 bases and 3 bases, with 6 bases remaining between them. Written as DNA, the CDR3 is TGTGCCAGTAGTCTCGGGACAGATACGCAGTATTTT. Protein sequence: CASSLGTDTQYF.

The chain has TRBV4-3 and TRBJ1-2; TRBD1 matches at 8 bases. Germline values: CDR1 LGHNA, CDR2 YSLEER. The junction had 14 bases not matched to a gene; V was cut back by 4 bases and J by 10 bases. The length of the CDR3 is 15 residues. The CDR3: CASSREVPGQGAYTF. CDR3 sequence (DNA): TGCGCCAGCAGCCGCGAAGTCCCCGGACAGGGCGCCTACACCTTC.

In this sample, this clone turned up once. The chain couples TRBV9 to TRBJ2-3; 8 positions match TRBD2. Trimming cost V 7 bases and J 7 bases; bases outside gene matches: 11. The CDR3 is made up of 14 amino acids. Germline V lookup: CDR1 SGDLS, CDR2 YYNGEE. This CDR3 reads CASGSGSNANTQYF. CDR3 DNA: TGTGCCAGCGGGAGCGGGAGTAACGCAAATACGCAGTATTTT.

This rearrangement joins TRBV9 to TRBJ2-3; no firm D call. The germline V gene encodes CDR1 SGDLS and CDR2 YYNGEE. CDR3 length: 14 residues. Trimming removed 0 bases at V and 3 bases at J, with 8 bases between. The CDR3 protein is CASSVGALTDTQYF. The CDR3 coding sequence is TGTGCCAGCAGCGTAGGGGCTCTTACAGATACGCAGTATTTT.